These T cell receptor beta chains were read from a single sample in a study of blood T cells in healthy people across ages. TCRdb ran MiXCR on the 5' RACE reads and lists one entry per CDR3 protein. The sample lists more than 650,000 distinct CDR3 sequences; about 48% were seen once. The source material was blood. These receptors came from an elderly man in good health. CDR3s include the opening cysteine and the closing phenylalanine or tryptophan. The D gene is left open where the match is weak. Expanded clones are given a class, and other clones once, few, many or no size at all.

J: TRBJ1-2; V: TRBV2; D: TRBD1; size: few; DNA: TGTGCCAGCAGCGCCGGGACAGCAATCAGCGGCTACACCTTC; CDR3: CASSAGTAISGYTF
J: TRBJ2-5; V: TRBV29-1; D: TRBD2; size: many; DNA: TGCAGCGTTGATGGGGGGGGTGAAGAGACCCAGTACTTC; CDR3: CSVDGGGEETQYF
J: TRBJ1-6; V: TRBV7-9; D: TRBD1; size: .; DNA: TGTGCCAGCAGCTTATTTCGACGACAGGGGAATAATTCACCCCTCCACTTT; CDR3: CASSLFRRQGNNSPLHF
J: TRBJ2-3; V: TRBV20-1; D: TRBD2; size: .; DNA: TGCAGTGCTAGAGCGGCGGGGGACGGCACAGATACGCAGTATTTT; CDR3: CSARAAGDGTDTQYF
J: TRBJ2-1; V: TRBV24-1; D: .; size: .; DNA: TGTGCCACCAGTGATGCCAGGGTGAAAGACAATGAGCAGTTCTTC; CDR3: CATSDARVKDNEQFF
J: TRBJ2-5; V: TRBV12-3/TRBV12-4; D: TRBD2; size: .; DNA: TGTGCCAGCACCCCCGTGGGGGGGATAGGAGAGACCCAGTACTTC; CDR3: CASTPVGGIGETQYF
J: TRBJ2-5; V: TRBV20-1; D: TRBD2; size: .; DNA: TGCAGTGCTAGACCGTTTAGCGGGAGCCAAGAGACCCAGTACTTC; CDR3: CSARPFSGSQETQYF
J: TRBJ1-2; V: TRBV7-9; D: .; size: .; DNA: TGTGCCGGCAGCTTAGGGCTCGCGCAGGGGATCCCCTATGGCTACACCTTC; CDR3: CAGSLGLAQGIPYGYTF
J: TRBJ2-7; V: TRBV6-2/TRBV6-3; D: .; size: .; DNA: TGTGCCAGCAGTAGCTCGATCTACGAGCAGTACTTC; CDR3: CASSSSIYEQYF
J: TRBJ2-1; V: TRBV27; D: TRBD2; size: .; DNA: TGTGCCAGCAGCGGGACTAGCGGGAGTGATCCCTTGGGAAATGAGCAGTTCTTC; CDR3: CASSGTSGSDPLGNEQFF
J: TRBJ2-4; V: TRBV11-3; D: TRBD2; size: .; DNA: TGTGCCAGCAGCTCATTTAGGGACTACAGCATTCAGTACTTC; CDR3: CASSSFRDYSIQYF
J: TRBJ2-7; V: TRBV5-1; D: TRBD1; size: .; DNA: TGCGCCAGCAGCTTGGGGGGGACAGGAATACGGGAGCAGTACTTC; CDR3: CASSLGGTGIREQYF
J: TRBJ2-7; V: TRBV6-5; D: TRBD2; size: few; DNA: TGTGCCAGCAGTTACGGGGGGGGAGACGAGCAGTACTTC; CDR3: CASSYGGGDEQYF
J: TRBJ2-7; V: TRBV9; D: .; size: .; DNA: TGTGCCAGCAGCGTAGGGGCGGGACGGTCTTACGAGCAGTACTTC; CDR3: CASSVGAGRSYEQYF
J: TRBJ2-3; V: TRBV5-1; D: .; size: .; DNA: TGCGCCAGCAGCTTGCAGGGTTACACAGATACGCAGTATTTT; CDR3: CASSLQGYTDTQYF
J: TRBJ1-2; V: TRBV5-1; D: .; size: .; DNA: TGCGCCAGCAGCTTGGGTCCAGGGAGGGAGTATGGCTACACCTTC; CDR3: CASSLGPGREYGYTF
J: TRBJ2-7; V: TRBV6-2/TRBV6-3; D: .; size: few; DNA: TGTGCCACCGAGGGTCGGGACCGAACCTACGAGCAGTACTTC; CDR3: CATEGRDRTYEQYF
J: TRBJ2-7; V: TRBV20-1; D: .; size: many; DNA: TGCAGTGCTAGAGATCGGCCTAGCGCCTACGAGCAGTACTTC; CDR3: CSARDRPSAYEQYF
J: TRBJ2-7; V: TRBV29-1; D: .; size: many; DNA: TGCAGCGTTGAAGGGGCCGGACAGCGCGAGCAGTACTTC; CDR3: CSVEGAGQREQYF
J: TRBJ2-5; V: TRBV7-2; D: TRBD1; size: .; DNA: TGTGCCAGCAGCCACAGGACAGGGGGGCCGGAGACCCAGTACTTC; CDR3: CASSHRTGGPETQYF
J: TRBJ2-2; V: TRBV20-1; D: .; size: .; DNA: TGCAGTGCTAGGGGTTTTGATTCGGGGGGCCGTTTGAACACCGGGGAGCTGTTTTTT; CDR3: CSARGFDSGGRLNTGELFF
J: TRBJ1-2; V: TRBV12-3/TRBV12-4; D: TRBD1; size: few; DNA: TGTGCCAGCAGGGGACAGGGAACCAACTATGGCTACACCTTC; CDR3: CASRGQGTNYGYTF